The rows below give T cell receptor beta chains drawn from one sample of a study of blood T cells in healthy people across ages. Each CDR3 protein is one row after TCRdb ran MiXCR on the 5' RACE reads. The sample has roughly 860,000 distinct CDR3 sequences, around 62% seen once. Sample: blood. These TCRs come from a man aged 30 to 45 in good health. Both conserved end residues are part of each CDR3. Each record gives: D gene, clone size, J gene, V gene, CDR3 DNA, CDR3 protein. The D gene is left open where the match is weak. Expanded clones get a size class; other rows say once, few or many, or leave the size out.

D gene: -; clone size: -; J gene: TRBJ2-5; V gene: TRBV9; CDR3 DNA: TGTGCCAGCAGCGTAGGGTTCCAAGAGACCCAGTACTTC; CDR3 protein: CASSVGFQETQYF
D gene: -; clone size: few; J gene: TRBJ2-3; V gene: TRBV9; CDR3 DNA: TGTGCCAGCAGCGTTGTTCAGACAGATACGCAGTATTTT; CDR3 protein: CASSVVQTDTQYF
D gene: -; clone size: -; J gene: TRBJ1-2; V gene: TRBV6-2/TRBV6-3; CDR3 DNA: TGTGCCAGCAGTTACAGGACAGATCTCTATGGCTACACCTTC; CDR3 protein: CASSYRTDLYGYTF
D gene: -; clone size: -; J gene: TRBJ2-1; V gene: TRBV6-2/TRBV6-3; CDR3 DNA: TGTGCCAGCAGCACGGAGGGCGGGGTCTACAATGAGCAGTTCTTC; CDR3 protein: CASSTEGGVYNEQFF
D gene: -; clone size: -; J gene: TRBJ2-1; V gene: TRBV25-1; CDR3 DNA: TGTGCCAGCAGTGGATACGTCAGCGGTGAGCAGTTCTTC; CDR3 protein: CASSGYVSGEQFF
D gene: -; clone size: -; J gene: TRBJ2-7; V gene: TRBV12-3/TRBV12-4; CDR3 DNA: TGTGCCAGCAGTTTAGATTTGGGTAGGGGGGCCCAGAAGAATGAGCAGTACTTC; CDR3 protein: CASSLDLGRGAQKNEQYF
D gene: TRBD2; clone size: -; J gene: TRBJ2-3; V gene: TRBV6-4; CDR3 DNA: TGTGCCAGCAGTGCCGAAGCGGGGGGGAGTGATACGCAGTATTTT; CDR3 protein: CASSAEAGGSDTQYF
D gene: -; clone size: -; J gene: TRBJ2-1; V gene: TRBV12-5; CDR3 DNA: TGTGCCAGTGGTTTGGTTTGGGGTGAGCAGTTCTTC; CDR3 protein: CASGLVWGEQFF
D gene: TRBD1; clone size: -; J gene: TRBJ1-4; V gene: TRBV29-1; CDR3 DNA: TGCAGCGCTTCGACCGGGACAGGGGTTGAAAAACTGTTTTTT; CDR3 protein: CSASTGTGVEKLFF
D gene: -; clone size: -; J gene: TRBJ1-5; V gene: TRBV7-2; CDR3 DNA: TGTGCCAGCAGCTTTGCCCACAATCAGCCCCAGCATTTT; CDR3 protein: CASSFAHNQPQHF
D gene: TRBD1; clone size: -; J gene: TRBJ2-2; V gene: TRBV7-7; CDR3 DNA: TGTGCTAGCAGCTTACACGAGGACAGGGCAATATCCGGGGAGCTGTTTTTT; CDR3 protein: CASSLHEDRAISGELFF
D gene: -; clone size: -; J gene: TRBJ1-6; V gene: TRBV20-1; CDR3 DNA: TGCAGTGCTAGAGCGACCCCGAGCTCCTATAATTCACCCCTCCACTTT; CDR3 protein: CSARATPSSYNSPLHF
D gene: TRBD1; clone size: -; J gene: TRBJ2-1; V gene: TRBV10-3; CDR3 DNA: TGTGCCATCAGTAGGGGGCCCCCCTGGGGTTCCTACAATGAGCAGTTCTTC; CDR3 protein: CAISRGPPWGSYNEQFF
D gene: TRBD1; clone size: once; J gene: TRBJ2-7; V gene: TRBV6-2/TRBV6-3; CDR3 DNA: TGTGCCAGCAGTACGGGACAGAACTCCTACAATGAGCAGTACTTC; CDR3 protein: CASSTGQNSYNEQYF
D gene: -; clone size: -; J gene: TRBJ1-1; V gene: TRBV12-3/TRBV12-4; CDR3 DNA: TGTGCCAGCAGTTGGCAGGGATGGACTGAAGCTTTCTTT; CDR3 protein: CASSWQGWTEAFF
D gene: -; clone size: -; J gene: TRBJ2-5; V gene: TRBV29-1; CDR3 DNA: TGCAGCGTTGACTCCCCTGGGGGCGAGACCCAGTACTTC; CDR3 protein: CSVDSPGGETQYF
D gene: -; clone size: -; J gene: TRBJ1-1; V gene: TRBV4-1; CDR3 DNA: TGCGCCAGCAGCCAAGGCCTAAGCAGGGGCCCTAAACGGGACACTGAAGCTTTCTTT; CDR3 protein: CASSQGLSRGPKRDTEAFF
D gene: -; clone size: -; J gene: TRBJ2-1; V gene: TRBV6-6; CDR3 DNA: TGTGCCAGCAGTCCATCCCCGATGTACAGGGTAGGCGGTGAGCAGTTCTTC; CDR3 protein: CASSPSPMYRVGGEQFF
D gene: TRBD1; clone size: -; J gene: TRBJ2-3; V gene: TRBV12-3/TRBV12-4; CDR3 DNA: TGTGCCAGCAGGCAGGACAGGGGCGATACGCAGTATTTT; CDR3 protein: CASRQDRGDTQYF
D gene: -; clone size: few; J gene: TRBJ1-5; V gene: TRBV10-3; CDR3 DNA: TGTGCCATCAGTGAGACAGCTAGACATAGCAATCAGCCCCAGCATTTT; CDR3 protein: CAISETARHSNQPQHF
D gene: -; clone size: few; J gene: TRBJ2-7; V gene: TRBV20-1; CDR3 DNA: TGCAGTGCTCCTAGGCGGGGTGGGGCCCGCGAGCAGTACTTC; CDR3 protein: CSAPRRGGAREQYF
D gene: TRBD1; clone size: -; J gene: TRBJ2-7; V gene: TRBV20-1; CDR3 DNA: TGCAGTGCTAGAGATCCCCAGGGGGCAATTCGCGAGCAGTACTTC; CDR3 protein: CSARDPQGAIREQYF
D gene: -; clone size: once; J gene: TRBJ2-7; V gene: TRBV9; CDR3 DNA: TGTGCCAGCAGCGTAGATTTCGGACCCTACGAGCAGTACTTC; CDR3 protein: CASSVDFGPYEQYF
D gene: -; clone size: once; J gene: TRBJ2-2; V gene: TRBV11-3; CDR3 DNA: TGTGCCAGCAGCTTAGGACGAACGAACACCGGGGAGCTGTTTTTT; CDR3 protein: CASSLGRTNTGELFF
D gene: TRBD2; clone size: -; J gene: TRBJ2-3; V gene: TRBV20-1; CDR3 DNA: TGCAGTGCTAGAGCGGGACTAGCCACAGATACGCAGTATTTT; CDR3 protein: CSARAGLATDTQYF
D gene: TRBD1; clone size: few; J gene: TRBJ2-3; V gene: TRBV6-1; CDR3 DNA: TGTGCCAGCAGTCGGACAGGGGTCGGCACAGATACGCAGTATTTT; CDR3 protein: CASSRTGVGTDTQYF
D gene: TRBD1; clone size: -; J gene: TRBJ2-5; V gene: TRBV27; CDR3 DNA: TGTGCCAGCAGCCGCTGGACAGGGGATGGGACCCAGTACTTC; CDR3 protein: CASSRWTGDGTQYF
D gene: -; clone size: -; J gene: TRBJ2-5; V gene: TRBV28; CDR3 DNA: TGTGCCAGCAGTTTAATCGGCAGGGATGAGGAGCAGTACTTC; CDR3 protein: CASSLIGRDEEQYF
D gene: -; clone size: -; J gene: TRBJ1-2; V gene: TRBV28; CDR3 DNA: TGTGCCACCCAAATCGCACGTGGCTACACCTTC; CDR3 protein: CATQIARGYTF
D gene: -; clone size: -; J gene: TRBJ2-4; V gene: TRBV12-3/TRBV12-4; CDR3 DNA: TGTGCCAGCATGGGGCTAGCCAAAAACATTCAGTACTTC; CDR3 protein: CASMGLAKNIQYF
D gene: -; clone size: -; J gene: TRBJ2-5; V gene: TRBV29-1; CDR3 DNA: TGCAGCGTTGAAGGGTTTGGGCCTGGGGAGACCCAGTACTTC; CDR3 protein: CSVEGFGPGETQYF
D gene: TRBD2; clone size: -; J gene: TRBJ2-1; V gene: TRBV9; CDR3 DNA: TGTGCCAGCAGCCCGAGCGGGGGGGTTAACAATGAGCAGTTCTTC; CDR3 protein: CASSPSGGVNNEQFF
D gene: TRBD2; clone size: -; J gene: TRBJ2-2; V gene: TRBV29-1; CDR3 DNA: TGCAGCGTTAGCGGGGGAGCGAACACCGGGGAGCTGTTTTTT; CDR3 protein: CSVSGGANTGELFF
D gene: TRBD1; clone size: -; J gene: TRBJ1-5; V gene: TRBV6-1; CDR3 DNA: TGTGCCAGCAGCGAGGTACGACAGGGGAATCAGCCCCAGCATTTT; CDR3 protein: CASSEVRQGNQPQHF
D gene: -; clone size: few; J gene: TRBJ2-1; V gene: TRBV5-1; CDR3 DNA: TGCGCCAGCAGCTTGTTGTCGGCTAGCGCGTACAATGAGCAGTTCTTC; CDR3 protein: CASSLLSASAYNEQFF
D gene: -; clone size: -; J gene: TRBJ2-4; V gene: TRBV20-1; CDR3 DNA: TGCAGTATACAGGGTAATGAGCAGTACTTC; CDR3 protein: CSIQGNEQYF
D gene: -; clone size: -; J gene: TRBJ1-2; V gene: TRBV29-1; CDR3 DNA: TGCAGCGTTGAAGGTGGGACCGAATATGGCTACACCTTC; CDR3 protein: CSVEGGTEYGYTF
D gene: -; clone size: -; J gene: TRBJ2-7; V gene: TRBV28; CDR3 DNA: TGTGCCAGCAGCGCCGGCCAGGGGCCAGTCCACGAGCAGTACTTC; CDR3 protein: CASSAGQGPVHEQYF
D gene: -; clone size: few; J gene: TRBJ2-4; V gene: TRBV7-6; CDR3 DNA: TGTGCCAGCAGCTGGGGACGGGGGATCCCTGCCAAAAACATTCAGTACTTC; CDR3 protein: CASSWGRGIPAKNIQYF
D gene: -; clone size: few; J gene: TRBJ2-3; V gene: TRBV21-1; CDR3 DNA: TGTGCCAGCAGCCCTCCGACCGCAGATAGGACCACAGATACGCAGTATTTT; CDR3 protein: CASSPPTADRTTDTQYF
D gene: TRBD1; clone size: -; J gene: TRBJ1-1; V gene: TRBV5-4; CDR3 DNA: TGTGCCAGCACCCCGGACAGGGAGAACACTGAAGCTTTCTTT; CDR3 protein: CASTPDRENTEAFF
D gene: TRBD2; clone size: few; J gene: TRBJ2-7; V gene: TRBV4-3; CDR3 DNA: TGCGCCAGCAGCCAAGATGGGGGGGGCGAGCAGTACTTC; CDR3 protein: CASSQDGGGEQYF
D gene: TRBD1; clone size: -; J gene: TRBJ2-1; V gene: TRBV30; CDR3 DNA: TGTGCGTCCGGGACAGGGGTAAATTTCGATGAGCAGTTCTTC; CDR3 protein: CASGTGVNFDEQFF
D gene: TRBD1; clone size: once; J gene: TRBJ2-7; V gene: TRBV5-1; CDR3 DNA: TGCGCCAGTGCCGGGACAGGGTTCTACGAGCAGTACTTC; CDR3 protein: CASAGTGFYEQYF
D gene: -; clone size: -; J gene: TRBJ2-1; V gene: TRBV6-2/TRBV6-3; CDR3 DNA: TGTGCCAGCAGTTACCCCGACCAGCAGTTCTTC; CDR3 protein: CASSYPDQQFF